Presented here are 24 T cell receptor beta chains from one specimen sequenced in a study of cytomegalovirus exposure and HLA in healthy donors. Both 60 Vbeta primers and 13 Jbeta primers went into the PCR. Method: immunoSEQ multiplex PCR; TCRdb's copy keeps in-frame clones and lacks some. Here the sample table reports some 130,000 clones. Sequenced material: PBMCs. Every receptor here comes from a woman aged 40 to 55 in good health and CMV-seronegative.

The chain carries TRBV28 and TRBJ2-7, with TRBD2 identical over 9 bases. CDR1 and CDR2 from the germline V gene are MDHEN and SYDVKM. Unmatched junction bases numbered 6, after V lost 5 bases and J lost 1 base. CDR3 length: 15 amino acids. CDR3 coding DNA: TGTGCCAGCAGTACAACTAGCGGGTCTTCCTACGAGCAGTACGTC. Its translation is CASSTTSGSSYEQYV.

This sequence joins TRBV10-3 and TRBJ1-1, with TRBD1 as a possible D gene (5 bases). Germline values: CDR1 ENHRY, CDR2 SYGVKD. The V gene lost 4 bases and the J gene lost 1 base, with 7 bases spanning the gap. The CDR3 runs 13 residues. CDR3 in amino acids: CAISVQGNTEAFF. In DNA, the CDR3 is TGTGCCATCAGTGTTCAGGGGAACACTGAAGCTTTCTTT.

This chain links TRBV28 with TRBJ1-1; no firm D call. Germline V gene sequence: CDR1 MDHEN, CDR2 SYDVKM. The CDR3 is made up of 15 amino acids. V lost 1 base and J lost 1, with 10 bases in between. The CDR3 is CASSLYGKANTEAFF. The CDR3 bases are TGTGCCAGCAGTTTATACGGGAAAGCGAACACTGAAGCTTTCTTT.

The rearrangement links TRBV10-3 to TRBJ1-6, with a possible D match to TRBD1 (6 bases). The CDR3 is 15 amino acids. Germline V gene lookup returns CDR1 ENHRY and CDR2 SYGVKD. V was trimmed by 6 bases and J by 5 bases, leaving 14 bases between them. DNA of the CDR3: TGTGCCATCAGACAACAGGGTACGGATAATTCACCCCTCCACTTT. It is translated as CAIRQQGTDNSPLHF.

The chain combines TRBV27 with TRBJ2-5, with a possible D match to TRBD2 (5 bases). This CDR3 is 15 amino acids long. Germline V gives CDR1 MNHEY, CDR2 SMNVEV (reference sequence). Trimming shortened V by 5 bases and J by 5 bases, and 18 bases separated the two germline ends. DNA for the CDR3: TGTGCCAGCAGTGGCGGGTCTTTCCAAGGGGAGACCCAGTACTTC. Encoded protein: CASSGGSFQGETQYF.

The chain combines TRBV19 with TRBJ1-5; no definite D call. CDR1 LNHDA and CDR2 SQIVND come from the germline V gene (reference sequence). CDR3 length: 13 residues. V gave up 5 bases and J gave up 4 bases, with 9 bases separating them. The CDR3 region has the DNA TGTGCCAGTAGTCCTTCCGGGAATCAGCCCCAGCATTTT. This gives the protein CASSPSGNQPQHF.

The chain is built from TRBV19 and TRBJ1-5; D is possibly TRBD1 (5 bases). V lost 1 base, J lost 0 bases, and 7 bases lay in between. The CDR3 totals 15 residues. Germline V gene lookup returns CDR1 LNHDA and CDR2 SQIVND (reference sequence). The CDR3 protein is CASSIGGVSNQPQHF. The DNA of the CDR3 is TGTGCCAGTAGTATAGGGGGGGTTAGCAATCAGCCCCAGCATTTT.

The V call is TRBV7-2, the J call TRBJ1-2; perhaps TRBD1 as D (5 bases). The V end was cut by 5 bases, the J end by 7 bases, with 17 bases between. The V gene's germline CDR1 is SGHTA and CDR2 FQGNSA. The CDR3 contains 14 residues. CDR3 sequence: CASSPGVRGGGYTF. DNA for the CDR3: TGTGCCAGCAGCCCTGGAGTTAGGGGCGGTGGCTACACCTTC.

This rearrangement joins TRBV6-5 to TRBJ2-1; 9 nucleotides match TRBD1. J was trimmed by 7 bases and V by 5 bases; bases with no gene match: 6. Germline V lookup: CDR1 MNHEY, CDR2 SVGAGI. CDR3 size: 14 residues. The CDR3 coding sequence is TGTGCCAGCAGTCGGGACAGGGCAAGGAATGAGCAGTTCTTC. Protein sequence: CASSRDRARNEQFF.

The chain combines TRBV6-5 with TRBJ1-6, with 10 bases identical to TRBD1. Per the germline V gene, CDR1 is MNHEY and CDR2 is SVGAGI. V lost 4 bases to trimming and J lost 6 bases; unmatched junction nucleotides: 3. CDR3 length: 15 residues. The CDR3 region has the DNA TGTGCCAGCAGTTTCCGGACAGGGGGTAATTCACCCCTCCACTTT. Protein product: CASSFRTGGNSPLHF.

The chain combines TRBV9 with TRBJ1-2; D ambiguous. V was trimmed by 0 bases and J by 7 bases, leaving 10 bases between them. The germline CDR1 and CDR2 sequences are SGDLS and YYNGEE. This CDR3 is built from 13 residues. The CDR3 DNA reads as TGTGCCAGCAGCGTAGAGAGCAGCGCTGGCTACACCTTC. Translated, it gives CASSVESSAGYTF.

The chain is built from TRBV9 and TRBJ1-4, with 8 bases that match TRBD1. CDR3 length: 12 residues. The germline V gene encodes CDR1 SGDLS and CDR2 YYNGEE. V lost 5 bases, J lost 8 bases, and 2 bases stayed unmatched. For the CDR3, the DNA is TGTGCCAGCAGTCGACAGGGGGAAAAACTGTTTTTT. It is translated as CASSRQGEKLFF.

The V gene is TRBV15, the J gene TRBJ1-1; possible D gene TRBD1, 5 bases. V lost 1 base and J lost 1, with 7 bases in between. From germline, CDR1 is LNHNV and CDR2 YYDKDF (reference sequence). This CDR3 is built from 14 residues. The CDR3 spells CATSRAGQNTEAFF. DNA of the CDR3: TGTGCCACCAGCAGAGCCGGACAGAACACTGAAGCTTTCTTT.

The chain joins TRBV28 to TRBJ1-2, with 11 bases that match TRBD1. This CDR3 has 15 residues. After removal of 6 bases from V and 5 bases from J, the junction contained 8 bases not matched to a gene. The germline V gene encodes CDR1 MDHEN and CDR2 SYDVKM. The CDR3 DNA sequence: TGTGCCAGCAGACTTACCGGGACAGGGGGGTATGGCTACACCTTC. Translation gives CASRLTGTGGYGYTF.

Points on this clone: An end of the junction does not agree with germline; a read error may underlie this. The J gene is TRBJ1-5, the V gene TRBV27; TRBD1 matches 7 bases. The CDR3 totals 17 residues. Germline-derived CDR1 and CDR2 are MNHEY and SMNVEV (reference sequence). The CDR3 region has the DNA TGTGCCAGCAGTCTATCGGTACAGGGGCCCCCCAATCAGCCCCAGCATTTT. Amino acid sequence: CASSLSVQGPPNQPQHF.

The chain has TRBV7-6 and TRBJ1-6; perhaps TRBD1 as D (6 bases). CDR1 is SGHVS and CDR2 is FNYEAQ in the germline V gene. The CDR3 contains 16 residues. The V and J ends lost 1 base and 5 bases respectively, with 12 bases between them. Written as DNA, the CDR3 is TGTGCCAGCAGCTTAGGTCCGGGACAAAATAATTCACCCCTCCACTTT. As protein: CASSLGPGQNNSPLHF.

The genes are TRBV18 and TRBJ1-1, with a possible D match to TRBD1 (6 bases). Germline V lookup: CDR1 KGHSH, CDR2 LQKENI. The V and J ends lost 3 bases and 3 bases respectively, with 14 bases between them. The CDR3 has 15 amino acids. The CDR3 DNA sequence: TGTGCCAGCTCACCGACGCTTCAGGGGTACACTGAAGCTTTCTTT. Translation gives CASSPTLQGYTEAFF.

J is TRBJ1-5 and V is TRBV11-2; the match to TRBD1 covers 12 bases. Trimming at V came to 0 bases and at J to 6 bases, leaving 6 bases not matched to a gene. The CDR3 sequence is 17 residues long. Looked up from germline, CDR1 is SGHAT and CDR2 is FQNNGV. In nucleotides, the CDR3 is TGTGCCAGCAGCTTAGAAGACGGGACAGGGGGCACTCAGCCCCAGCATTTT. As protein: CASSLEDGTGGTQPQHF.

The V gene is TRBV4-3, the J gene TRBJ2-2, with TRBD2 matching over 8 bases. The junction had 4 bases not matched to a gene; V was cut back by 4 bases and J by 3 bases. This CDR3 spans 15 amino acids. Germline-derived CDR1 and CDR2 are LGHNA and YSLEER. The DNA of the CDR3 is TGCGCCAGCAGCCTCGGACTAGCCGACACCGGGGAGCTGTTTTTT. Its protein product is CASSLGLADTGELFF.

The chain uses TRBV28 and TRBJ2-7; TRBD2 is a possible D gene (6 bases). This CDR3 region has 14 residues. The germline V and J ends were trimmed by 7 bases and 6 bases, with 19 bases remaining between them. CDR1 MDHEN and CDR2 SYDVKM come from the germline V gene. The chain's CDR3 is CASTVGGSGLEQYF. In DNA form, the CDR3 reads TGTGCCAGCACCGTGGGGGGTTCCGGACTCGAGCAGTACTTC.

The genes are TRBV9 and TRBJ2-1; D is perhaps TRBD1 (5 bases). The CDR3 is 16 amino acids. Trimming took off 0 bases at V and 6 bases at J, with 16 bases between the two ends. Germline V gives CDR1 SGDLS, CDR2 YYNGEE. CDR3 coding DNA: TGTGCCAGCAGCGTAGAGATCTGGGGCCCTTTCAATGAGCAGTTCTTC. It translates to CASSVEIWGPFNEQFF.

V is TRBV10-3 and J is TRBJ1-5; 9 bases align to TRBD1. The ends lost 5 bases at V and 11 bases at J; junction bases unmatched: 10. This CDR3 spans 14 amino acids. Looked up from germline, CDR1 is ENHRY and CDR2 is SYGVKD. As DNA, the CDR3 is TGTGCCATCAGTCAGGGACAGGGTTATGTGTCCCAGCATTTT. It encodes CAISQGQGYVSQHF.

The chain carries TRBV12-5 and TRBJ2-2, with 7 bases matching TRBD2. The V segment lost 2 bases and the J segment 5 bases; nucleotides outside the gene matches: 14. The germline CDR1 and CDR2 sequences are LGHNT and FRNRAP. The length of the CDR3 is 18 residues. The CDR3 DNA reads as TGTGCTAGTGGTTTGATGACTAGCCTTCCCTTGGGGACCGGGGAGCTGTTTTTT. Its translation is CASGLMTSLPLGTGELFF.

V usage is TRBV18 and J usage is TRBJ2-7; TRBD2 agrees at 9 bases. Per the germline V gene, CDR1 is KGHSH and CDR2 is LQKENI. J was trimmed by 3 bases and V by 0 bases; bases with no gene match: 3. This CDR3 has 15 amino acids. CDR3 region: CASSPPTSGVYEQYF. The DNA of the CDR3 is TGTGCCAGCTCACCACCGACTAGCGGAGTCTACGAGCAGTACTTC.